This TCR beta chain was identified in a study of cytomegalovirus exposure and HLA in healthy donors. Whole-study context: The early release's HLA-typed donors yielded some 85 million unique TCRs.

The PCR used 60 Vbeta and 13 Jbeta primers. The repertoire was sequenced with immunoSEQ multiplex PCR; TCRdb's copy has only in-frame clones and lacks some. The sample has about 190,000 clones, roughly 77% seen once. Germline V gives CDR1 SEHNR, CDR2 FQNEAQ (reference sequence). There are 15 residues in the CDR3. Trimming shortened V by 5 bases and J by 2 bases, and 14 bases separated the two germline ends. The V call is TRBV7-9, the J call TRBJ2-3, with D possibly being TRBD1 (5 bases). Sequencing was performed on PBMCs. This clonotype was sampled from a man aged 25 to 40 in good health and CMV-seropositive. The CDR3 DNA is TGTGCCAGCAGCCCAACAGGATCGGACACAGATACGCAGTATTTT. Translation: CASSPTGSDTDTQYF. The full variable domain, completed using reference TRBV7-9 and TRBJ2-3, is DTGVSQNPRHKITKRGQNVTFRCDPISEHNRLYWYRQTLGQGPEFLTYFQNEAQLEKSRLLSDRFSAERPKGSFSTLEIQRTEQGDSAMYLCASSPTGSDTDTQYFGPGTRLTVL.